The next 21 T cell receptor beta chains were all read from a single sample in a study of cytomegalovirus exposure and HLA in healthy donors. Primers included in the PCR were 60 Vbeta and 13 Jbeta primers. Clones were sequenced by immunoSEQ multiplex PCR, and TCRdb holds only the in-frame ones, with some missing. Of roughly 120,000 clones in the sample, 70% to 85% are singletons; the top ten hold approximately 10%. The sample taken for sequencing was PBMCs. The receptor set was obtained from a woman in her 50s in good health and CMV-seropositive.

A single count supports this clone. The chain has TRBV6-6 and TRBJ2-4; tentatively, D is TRBD2 (5 bases). CDR1 is MNHNY, CDR2 SVGAGI, per germline (reference sequence). This CDR3 comprises 16 residues. V was trimmed by 2 bases and J by 5 bases, leaving 16 bases between them. The CDR3 loop is CASSYPQKEVENIQYF. The CDR3 DNA sequence: TGTGCCAGCAGTTACCCCCAAAAGGAGGTTGAAAACATTCAGTACTTC.

In regard to this clone: The missing conserved phenylalanine or tryptophan at the end of this CDR3 makes a read error likely. The V call is TRBV5-4, the J call TRBJ2-7, with D tentatively TRBD1 (5 bases). The germline gives CDR1 SGHNT, CDR2 YYREEE (reference sequence). The CDR3 contains 13 residues. Deletions cut 2 bases from V and 5 bases from J, with 11 bases between. The CDR3 sequence is CASSFHQGNEQYL. CDR3 sequence (DNA): TGTGCCAGCAGCTTTCACCAGGGTAACGAGCAGTACCTC.

This clone was picked up a small number of times. J is TRBJ1-1 and V is TRBV29-1; D ambiguous. This CDR3 contains 15 residues. The germline V gene encodes CDR1 SQVTM and CDR2 ANQGSEA. V shed 4 bases and J shed 1 base, with 16 bases lying between them. The CDR3 region is CSVARLGFGNTEAFF. CDR3 nucleotide sequence: TGCAGCGTTGCCCGACTGGGTTTTGGGAACACTGAAGCTTTCTTT.

The chain combines TRBV29-1 with TRBJ2-7; the D is unclear. Germline CDR1 SQVTM, CDR2 ANQGSEA. The V end lost 4 bases, the J end lost 2 bases, and 9 bases lay between the germline ends. The length of the CDR3 is 12 residues. The CDR3 nucleotides are TGCAGCGTTGCACGGTCTGCCTACGAGCAGTACTTC. Protein product: CSVARSAYEQYF.

The J gene is TRBJ2-5, the V gene TRBV19; 9 nucleotides match TRBD1. The CDR3 contains 17 residues. The germline gives CDR1 LNHDA, CDR2 SQIVND (reference sequence). The junction had 14 bases not matched to a gene; V was cut back by 3 bases and J by 6 bases. CDR3 DNA sequence: TGTGCCAGTAGTATTGGCCCTGGGACAGGGTACGAAAAGACCCAGTACTTC. Protein product: CASSIGPGTGYEKTQYF.

In this sample, this clone turned up once. V and J are TRBV7-2 and TRBJ1-1; D remains ambiguous. Germline V gene data show CDR1 as SGHTA and CDR2 as FQGNSA. The length of the CDR3 is 13 residues. Trimming removed 4 bases from V and 1 base from J, with 7 bases in between. CDR3 in amino acids: CASSYDTNTEAFF. The DNA for the CDR3 is TGTGCCAGCAGCTATGACACGAACACTGAAGCTTTCTTT.

The V call is TRBV15, the J call TRBJ2-2, with 10 bases identical to TRBD1. V dropped 0 bases and J dropped 5; count of bases not matched to a gene: 3. Per germline, CDR1 LNHNV and CDR2 YYDKDF (reference sequence). The CDR3 spans 16 residues. CDR3 protein: CATSREGQGKTGELFF. CDR3 DNA sequence: TGTGCCACCAGCAGAGAGGGACAGGGGAAGACCGGGGAGCTGTTTTTT.

The sample holds a few counts of this clone. The J gene is TRBJ1-2, the V gene TRBV5-1, with 7 bases lining up with TRBD1. This CDR3 spans 14 amino acids. CDR1 and CDR2 (germline): SGHRS, YFSETQ. The trim removed 0 bases at V and 6 bases at J, leaving 5 bases unmatched. The CDR3 bases are TGCGCCAGCAGCTTGGATAGGGGGCGGGATGGCTACACCTTC. Translation gives CASSLDRGRDGYTF.

This clone was seen a few times. V gene TRBV7-7 combines with J gene TRBJ2-5; tentatively, D is TRBD1 (6 bases). V was cut by 5 bases and J by 5 bases, with 15 bases left in between. CDR3 length: 14 residues. Germline CDR1 and CDR2: SSHAT and FNYEAQ (reference sequence). CDR3 DNA: TGTGCCAGCAGCGCCAATGGGGGCGGGGAGACCCAGTACTTC. Translated, it gives CASSANGGGETQYF.

The V gene is TRBV29-1, the J gene TRBJ2-7; no definite D call. CDR1 and CDR2 from the germline V gene are SQVTM and ANQGSEA. V lost 7 bases to trimming and J lost 5 bases, with 9 bases between them. The CDR3 length is 10 residues. The DNA of the CDR3 is TGCAGCGCCGGAAGCGACGAGCAGTACTTC. Translated: CSAGSDEQYF.

The chain recombines TRBV9 with TRBJ2-3; 8 positions match TRBD2. Germline V gene lookup returns CDR1 SGDLS and CDR2 YYNGEE. The CDR3 loop spans 16 amino acids. Trimming at V came to 0 bases and at J to 2 bases, leaving 5 bases not matched to a gene. The CDR3 loop is CASSVGLAGHTDTQYF. The CDR3 bases are TGTGCCAGCAGCGTAGGGCTAGCGGGCCACACAGATACGCAGTATTTT.

This chain joins TRBV28 and TRBJ1-1; D not certain. V lost 2 bases to trimming and J lost 6 bases, with 7 bases between them. CDR1 is MDHEN and CDR2 is SYDVKM in the germline V gene. CDR3 length: 12 amino acids. The CDR3 protein is CASSLSIAEAFF. DNA of the CDR3: TGTGCCAGCAGTTTAAGCATAGCTGAAGCTTTCTTT.

Points on this clone: A read error may account for a junction end that differs from germline. The rearrangement joins TRBV7-2 to TRBJ2-5; 7 positions agree with TRBD2. This CDR3 comprises 16 residues. CDR1 and CDR2 (germline): SGHTA, FQGNSA. DNA for the CDR3: TGCGCCAGCAGCTTAGCCCCGGGGAGGGGCCAAGAGACCCAGTACTTC. Encoded protein: CASSLAPGRGQETQYF.

This clone showed up just a few times. This chain uses TRBV7-9 with TRBJ2-4; D possibly corresponds to TRBD1 (6 bases). Germline V gives CDR1 SEHNR, CDR2 FQNEAQ (reference sequence). This CDR3 has 14 residues. V was trimmed by 2 bases and J by 7 bases, leaving 12 bases between them. CDR3 DNA sequence: TGTGCCAGCAGCTTAACTGGGACATCGAACATTCAGTACTTC. Encoded protein: CASSLTGTSNIQYF.

This clone was seen a single time. This chain joins TRBV15 and TRBJ2-5; 9 bases map to TRBD1. J lost 3 bases, V lost 3 bases, and 5 bases had no gene match. The germline V gene encodes CDR1 LNHNV and CDR2 YYDKDF (reference sequence). The CDR3 has 15 amino acids. The CDR3 spells CATSSPGTGKETQYF. The CDR3 DNA is TGTGCCACCAGCAGTCCCGGGACAGGGAAAGAGACCCAGTACTTC.

This clone was picked up one time. The chain carries TRBV6-5 and TRBJ1-4; D unclear. The CDR3 covers 15 residues. Germline V CDR1 and CDR2: MNHEY, SVGAGI. The germline V and J ends were trimmed by 3 bases and 6 bases, with 14 bases remaining between them. In DNA form, the CDR3 reads TGTGCCAGCAGTTATAATCGGCGAGACTATGAAAAACTGTTTTTT. The encoded protein is CASSYNRRDYEKLFF.

The V call is TRBV5-4, the J call TRBJ2-2, with a possible D match to TRBD1 (6 bases). Germline CDR1 is SGHNT and CDR2 is YYREEE (reference sequence). There are 17 residues in the CDR3. V was pared by 5 bases and J by 2 bases, with 19 bases between. CDR3 in DNA: TGTGCCAGCAGGGAAGGACAGTCTAGCTTTAACACCGGGGAGCTGTTTTTT. Translating it yields CASREGQSSFNTGELFF.

V usage is TRBV6-1 and J usage is TRBJ1-1, with a possible D match to TRBD1 (5 bases). V shed 10 bases and J shed 6 bases, with 18 bases lying between them. The CDR3 contains 13 residues. Germline V gene sequence: CDR1 MNHNS, CDR2 SASEGT. CDR3 protein: CATYVGVLSEAFF. The CDR3 DNA is TGTGCCACCTATGTAGGGGTGCTCTCTGAAGCTTTCTTT.

The chain employs TRBV4-1 and TRBJ2-2, with D unresolved. The CDR3 length is 11 residues. V lost 4 bases and J lost 6, with 3 bases in between. CDR1 is MGHRA, CDR2 YSYEKL, per germline. Here the CDR3 DNA reads TGCGCCAGCAGCCGGCCCGGGGAGCTGTTTTTT. It codes for CASSRPGELFF.

The J gene is TRBJ2-5, the V gene TRBV13; the match to TRBD2 covers 10 bases. This CDR3 has 15 residues. The V gene end was trimmed by 5 bases and the J gene end by 1 base; junction bases not matched to a gene: 4. Germline V gene sequence: CDR1 PRHDT, CDR2 FYEKMQ (reference sequence). DNA of the CDR3: TGTGCCAGCAGCCGACGGACTAGCGGCCAAGAGACCCAGTACTTC. Its translation: CASSRRTSGQETQYF.

This clone showed up just a few times. V gene TRBV5-4 combines with J gene TRBJ1-5; TRBD1 might be the D (5 bases). This CDR3 region has 14 residues. V shed 2 bases and J shed 2 bases, with 8 bases lying between them. The germline gives CDR1 SGHNT, CDR2 YYREEE (reference sequence). CDR3 region: CASSFWGGNQPQHF. The CDR3 DNA follows: TGTGCCAGCAGCTTTTGGGGCGGCAATCAGCCCCAGCATTTT.